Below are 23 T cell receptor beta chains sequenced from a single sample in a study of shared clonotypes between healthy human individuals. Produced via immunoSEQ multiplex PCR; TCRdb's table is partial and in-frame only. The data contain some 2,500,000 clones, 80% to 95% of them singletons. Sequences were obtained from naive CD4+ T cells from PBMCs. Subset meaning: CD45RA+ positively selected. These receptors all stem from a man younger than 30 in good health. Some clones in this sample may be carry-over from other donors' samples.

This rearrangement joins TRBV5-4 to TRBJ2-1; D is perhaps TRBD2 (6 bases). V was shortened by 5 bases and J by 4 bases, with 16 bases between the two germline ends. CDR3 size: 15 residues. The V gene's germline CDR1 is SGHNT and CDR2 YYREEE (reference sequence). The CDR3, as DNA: TGTGCCAGCAGTTGGGGACTGGGGCTTTACAATGAGCAGTTCTTC. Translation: CASSWGLGLYNEQFF.

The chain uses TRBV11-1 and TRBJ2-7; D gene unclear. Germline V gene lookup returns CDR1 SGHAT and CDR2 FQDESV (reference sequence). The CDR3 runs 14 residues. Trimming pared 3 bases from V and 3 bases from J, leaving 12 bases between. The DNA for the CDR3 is TGTGCCAGCAGCTTCGGACCGACCATCTACGAGCAGTACTTC. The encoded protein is CASSFGPTIYEQYF.

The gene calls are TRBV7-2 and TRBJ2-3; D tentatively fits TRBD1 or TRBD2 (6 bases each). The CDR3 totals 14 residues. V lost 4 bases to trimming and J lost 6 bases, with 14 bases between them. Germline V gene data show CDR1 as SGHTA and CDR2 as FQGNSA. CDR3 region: CASSSLGGADTQYF. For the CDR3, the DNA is TGTGCCAGCAGCTCTTTGGGGGGCGCCGATACGCAGTATTTT.

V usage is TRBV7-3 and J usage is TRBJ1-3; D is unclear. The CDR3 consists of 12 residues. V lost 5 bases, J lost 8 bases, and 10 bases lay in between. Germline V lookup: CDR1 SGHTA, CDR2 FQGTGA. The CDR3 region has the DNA TGTGCCAGCAGCCCAGACGGAGACACCATATATTTT. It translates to CASSPDGDTIYF.

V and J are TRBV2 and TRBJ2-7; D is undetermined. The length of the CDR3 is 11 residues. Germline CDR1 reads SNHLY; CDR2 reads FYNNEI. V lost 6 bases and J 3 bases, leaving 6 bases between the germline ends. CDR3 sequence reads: CASRGRYEQYF. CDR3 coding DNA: TGTGCCAGCAGGGGCCGCTACGAGCAGTACTTC.

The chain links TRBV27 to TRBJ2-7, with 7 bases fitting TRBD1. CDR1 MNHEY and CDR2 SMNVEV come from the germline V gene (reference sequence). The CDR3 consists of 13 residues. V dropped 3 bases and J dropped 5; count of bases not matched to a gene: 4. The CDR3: CASSLLDRNEQYF. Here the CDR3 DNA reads TGTGCCAGCAGTTTGTTGGACAGGAACGAGCAGTACTTC.

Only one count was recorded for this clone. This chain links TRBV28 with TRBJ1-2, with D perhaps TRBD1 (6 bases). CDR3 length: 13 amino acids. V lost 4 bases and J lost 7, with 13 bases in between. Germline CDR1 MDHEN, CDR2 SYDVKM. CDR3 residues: CASSSYREGGYTF. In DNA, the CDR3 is TGTGCCAGCAGTTCCTACAGGGAGGGTGGCTACACCTTC.

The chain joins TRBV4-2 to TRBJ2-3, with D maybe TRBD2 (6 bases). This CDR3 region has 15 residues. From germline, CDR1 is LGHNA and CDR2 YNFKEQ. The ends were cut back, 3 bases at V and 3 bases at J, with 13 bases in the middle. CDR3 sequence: CASSHGTGETDTQYF. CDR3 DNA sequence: TGTGCCAGCAGCCATGGAACGGGAGAGACAGATACGCAGTATTTT.

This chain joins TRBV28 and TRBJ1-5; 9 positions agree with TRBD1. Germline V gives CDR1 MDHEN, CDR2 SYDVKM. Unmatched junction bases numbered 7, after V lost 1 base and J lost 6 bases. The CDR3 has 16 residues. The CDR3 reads CASSLSGTGTIQPQHF. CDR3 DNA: TGTGCCAGCAGTTTATCCGGGACAGGGACTATTCAGCCCCAGCATTTT.

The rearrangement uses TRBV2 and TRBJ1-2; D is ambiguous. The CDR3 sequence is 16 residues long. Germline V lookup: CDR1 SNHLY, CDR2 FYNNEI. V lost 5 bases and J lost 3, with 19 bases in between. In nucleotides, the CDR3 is TGTGCCAGCAGTCCTGACTCCTCGGGATTGTACTATGGCTACACCTTC. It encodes CASSPDSSGLYYGYTF.

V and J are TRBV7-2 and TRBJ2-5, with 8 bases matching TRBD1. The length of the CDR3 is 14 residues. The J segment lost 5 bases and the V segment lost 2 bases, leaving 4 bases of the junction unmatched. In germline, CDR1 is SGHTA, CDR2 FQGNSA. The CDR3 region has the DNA TGTGCCAGCAGCTTACCTACAGGGGGGGAGACCCAGTACTTC. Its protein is CASSLPTGGETQYF.

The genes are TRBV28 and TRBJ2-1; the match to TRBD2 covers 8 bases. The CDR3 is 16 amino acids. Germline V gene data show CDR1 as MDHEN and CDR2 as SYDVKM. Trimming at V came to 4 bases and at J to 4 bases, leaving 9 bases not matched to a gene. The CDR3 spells CASSSLAERLYNEQFF. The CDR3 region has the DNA TGTGCCAGCAGTTCACTAGCGGAACGCTTATACAATGAGCAGTTCTTC.

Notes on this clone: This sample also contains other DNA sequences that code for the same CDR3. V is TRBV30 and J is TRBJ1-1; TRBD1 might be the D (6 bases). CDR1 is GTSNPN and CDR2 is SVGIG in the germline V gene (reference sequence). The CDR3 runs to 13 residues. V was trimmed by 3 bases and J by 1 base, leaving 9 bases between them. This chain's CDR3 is CAWSRGQNTEAFF. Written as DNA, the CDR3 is TGTGCCTGGAGCCGGGGGCAGAACACTGAAGCTTTCTTT.

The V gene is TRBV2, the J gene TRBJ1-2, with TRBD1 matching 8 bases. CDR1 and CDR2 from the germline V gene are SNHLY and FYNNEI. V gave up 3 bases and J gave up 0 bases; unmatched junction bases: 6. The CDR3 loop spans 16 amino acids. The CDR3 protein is CASSETGTGPNYGYTF. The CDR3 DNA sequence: TGTGCCAGCAGTGAGACCGGGACAGGCCCTAACTATGGCTACACCTTC.

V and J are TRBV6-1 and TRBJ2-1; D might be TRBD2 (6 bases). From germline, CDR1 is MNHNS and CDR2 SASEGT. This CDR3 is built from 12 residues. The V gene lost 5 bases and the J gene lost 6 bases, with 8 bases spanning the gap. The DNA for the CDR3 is TGTGCCAGCAGTCATAGCGGCAATGAGCAGTTCTTC. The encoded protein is CASSHSGNEQFF.

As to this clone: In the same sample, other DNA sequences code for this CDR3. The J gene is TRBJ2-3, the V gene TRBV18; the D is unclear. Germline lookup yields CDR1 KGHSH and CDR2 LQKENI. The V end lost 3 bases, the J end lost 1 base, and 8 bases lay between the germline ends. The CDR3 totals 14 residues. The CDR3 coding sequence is TGTGCCAGCTCACCTGCCGGTGGCACAGATACGCAGTATTTT. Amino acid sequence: CASSPAGGTDTQYF.

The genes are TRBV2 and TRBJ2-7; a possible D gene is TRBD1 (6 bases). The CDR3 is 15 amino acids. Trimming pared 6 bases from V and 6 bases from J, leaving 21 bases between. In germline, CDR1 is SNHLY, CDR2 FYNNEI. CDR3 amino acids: CASRRQGTRGIEQYF. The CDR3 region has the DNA TGTGCCAGCAGGAGACAAGGGACAAGGGGCATCGAGCAGTACTTC.

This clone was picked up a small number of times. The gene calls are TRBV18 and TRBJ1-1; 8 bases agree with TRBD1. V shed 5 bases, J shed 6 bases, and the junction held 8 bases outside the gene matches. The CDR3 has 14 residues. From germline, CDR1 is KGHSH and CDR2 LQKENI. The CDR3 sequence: CASSTTDRDAEAFF. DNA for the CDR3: TGTGCCAGCTCAACCACGGACAGGGACGCTGAAGCTTTCTTT.

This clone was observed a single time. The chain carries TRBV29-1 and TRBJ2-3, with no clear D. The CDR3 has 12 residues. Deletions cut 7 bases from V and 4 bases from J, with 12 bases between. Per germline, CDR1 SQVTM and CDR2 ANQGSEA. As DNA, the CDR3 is TGCAGCGGAGGCGTACGTCCAGATACGCAGTATTTT. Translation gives CSGGVRPDTQYF.

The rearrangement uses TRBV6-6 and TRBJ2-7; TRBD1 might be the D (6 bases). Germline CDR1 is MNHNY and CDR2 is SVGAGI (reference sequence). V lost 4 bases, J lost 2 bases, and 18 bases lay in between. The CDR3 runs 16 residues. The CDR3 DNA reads TGTGCCAGCAGTTCCCCCATCTACGGACAGCCCTACGAGCAGTACTTC. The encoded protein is CASSSPIYGQPYEQYF.

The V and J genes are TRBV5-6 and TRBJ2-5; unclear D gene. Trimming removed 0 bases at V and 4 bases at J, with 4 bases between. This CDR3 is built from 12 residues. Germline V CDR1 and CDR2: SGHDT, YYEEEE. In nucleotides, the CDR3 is TGTGCCAGCAGCTTGGACGGAGAGACCCAGTACTTC. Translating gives CASSLDGETQYF.

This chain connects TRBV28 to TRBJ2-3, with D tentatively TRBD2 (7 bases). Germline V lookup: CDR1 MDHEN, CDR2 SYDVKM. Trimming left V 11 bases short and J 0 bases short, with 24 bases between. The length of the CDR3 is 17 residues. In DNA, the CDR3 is TGTGCCTGCCTTCGCGGGCGAGGGGGGGTTAGCACAGATACGCAGTATTTT. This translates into CACLRGRGGVSTDTQYF.

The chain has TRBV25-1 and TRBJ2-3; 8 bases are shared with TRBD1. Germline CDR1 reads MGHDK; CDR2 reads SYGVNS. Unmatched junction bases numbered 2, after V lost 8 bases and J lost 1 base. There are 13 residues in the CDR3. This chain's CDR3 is CASSQGGTDTQYF. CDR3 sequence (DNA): TGTGCCAGCTCACAGGGGGGCACAGATACGCAGTATTTT.